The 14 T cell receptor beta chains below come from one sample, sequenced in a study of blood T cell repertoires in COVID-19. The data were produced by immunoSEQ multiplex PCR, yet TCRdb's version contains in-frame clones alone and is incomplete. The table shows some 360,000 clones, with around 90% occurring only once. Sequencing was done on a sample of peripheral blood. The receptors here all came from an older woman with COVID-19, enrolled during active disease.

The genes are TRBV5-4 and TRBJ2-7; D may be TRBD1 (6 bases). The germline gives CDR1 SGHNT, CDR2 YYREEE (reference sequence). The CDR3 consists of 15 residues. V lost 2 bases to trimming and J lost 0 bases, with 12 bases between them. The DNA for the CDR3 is TGTGCCAGCAGCTTAGGGACACTTACCTCCTACGAGCAGTACTTC. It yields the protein CASSLGTLTSYEQYF.

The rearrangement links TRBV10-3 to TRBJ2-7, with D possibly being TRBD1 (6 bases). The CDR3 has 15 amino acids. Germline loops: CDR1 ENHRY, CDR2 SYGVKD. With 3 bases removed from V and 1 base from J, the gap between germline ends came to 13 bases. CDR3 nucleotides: TGTGCCATCAGTGATCCAGGGGACCATTCCTACGAGCAGTACTTC. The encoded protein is CAISDPGDHSYEQYF.

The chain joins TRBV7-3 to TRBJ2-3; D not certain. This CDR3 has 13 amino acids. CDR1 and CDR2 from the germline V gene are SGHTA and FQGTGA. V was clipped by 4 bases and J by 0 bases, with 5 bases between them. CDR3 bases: TGTGCCAGCAGCTCCGGGAGCACAGATACGCAGTATTTT. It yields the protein CASSSGSTDTQYF.

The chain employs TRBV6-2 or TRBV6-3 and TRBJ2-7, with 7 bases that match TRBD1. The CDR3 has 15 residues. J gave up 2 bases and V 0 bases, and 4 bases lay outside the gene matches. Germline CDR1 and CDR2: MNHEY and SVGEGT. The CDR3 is CASSYSIQGAYEQYF. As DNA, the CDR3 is TGTGCCAGCAGTTACTCGATCCAGGGGGCCTACGAGCAGTACTTC.

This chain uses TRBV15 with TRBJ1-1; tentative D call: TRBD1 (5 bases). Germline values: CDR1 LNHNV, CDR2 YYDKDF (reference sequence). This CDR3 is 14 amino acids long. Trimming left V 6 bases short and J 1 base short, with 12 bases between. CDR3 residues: CATRHSDTNTEAFF. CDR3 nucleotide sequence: TGTGCCACCAGGCATTCGGACACGAACACTGAAGCTTTCTTT. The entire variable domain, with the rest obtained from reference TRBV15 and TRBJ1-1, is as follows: DAMVIQNPRYQVTQFGKPVTLSCSQTLNHNVMYWYQQKSSQAPKLLFHYYDKDFNNEADTPDNFQSRRPNTSFCFLDIRSPGLGDTAMYLCATRHSDTNTEAFFGQGTRLTVV.

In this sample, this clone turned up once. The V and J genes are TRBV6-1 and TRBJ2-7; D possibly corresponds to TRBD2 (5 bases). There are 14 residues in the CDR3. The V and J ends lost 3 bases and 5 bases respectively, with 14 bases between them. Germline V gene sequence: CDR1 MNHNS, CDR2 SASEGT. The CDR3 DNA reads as TGTGCCAGCAGTGATTGGCAGGCCGGGAACGAGCAGTACTTC. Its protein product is CASSDWQAGNEQYF.

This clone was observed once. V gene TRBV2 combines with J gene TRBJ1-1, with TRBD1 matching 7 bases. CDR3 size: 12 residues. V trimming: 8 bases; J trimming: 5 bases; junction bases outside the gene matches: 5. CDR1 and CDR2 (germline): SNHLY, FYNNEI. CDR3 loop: CASHRGYTEAFF. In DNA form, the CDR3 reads TGTGCCAGCCACAGGGGATATACTGAAGCTTTCTTT. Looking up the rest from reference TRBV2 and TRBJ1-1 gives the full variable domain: EPEVTQTPSHQVTQMGQEVILRCVPISNHLYFYWYRQILGQKVEFLVSFYNNEISEKSEIFDDQFSVERPDGSNFTLKIRSTKLEDSAMYFCASHRGYTEAFFGQGTRLTVV.

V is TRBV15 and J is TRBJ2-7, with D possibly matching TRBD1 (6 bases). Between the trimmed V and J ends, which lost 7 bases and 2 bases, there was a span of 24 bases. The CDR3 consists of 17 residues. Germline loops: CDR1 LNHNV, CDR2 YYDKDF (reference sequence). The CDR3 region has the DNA TGTGCCACCACCCGCCCCCAAACCAACAGGGATACCTACGAGCAGTACTTC. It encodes CATTRPQTNRDTYEQYF. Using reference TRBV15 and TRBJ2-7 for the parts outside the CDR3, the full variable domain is DAMVIQNPRYQVTQFGKPVTLSCSQTLNHNVMYWYQQKSSQAPKLLFHYYDKDFNNEADTPDNFQSRRPNTSFCFLDIRSPGLGDTAMYLCATTRPQTNRDTYEQYFGPGTRLTVT.

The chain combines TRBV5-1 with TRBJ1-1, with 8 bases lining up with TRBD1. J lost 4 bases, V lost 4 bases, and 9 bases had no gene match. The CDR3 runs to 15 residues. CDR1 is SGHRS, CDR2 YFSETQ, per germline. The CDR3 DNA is TGCGCCAGCAGCGTATCAGGGGGCGCGGTCACTGAAGCTTTCTTT. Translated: CASSVSGGAVTEAFF.

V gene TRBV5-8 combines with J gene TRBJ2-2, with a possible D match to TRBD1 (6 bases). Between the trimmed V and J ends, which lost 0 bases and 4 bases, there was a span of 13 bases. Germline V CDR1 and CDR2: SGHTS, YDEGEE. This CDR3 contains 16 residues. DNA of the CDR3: TGTGCCAGCAGCTTGGACGGGACACTGGTCACCGGGGAGCTGTTTTTT. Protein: CASSLDGTLVTGELFF.

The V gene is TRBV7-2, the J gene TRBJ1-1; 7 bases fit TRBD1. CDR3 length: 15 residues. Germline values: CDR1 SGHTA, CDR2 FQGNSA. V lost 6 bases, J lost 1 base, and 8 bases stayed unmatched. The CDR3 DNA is TGTGCCAGCAGTCGACAGGGTGCGGGGAACACTGAAGCTTTCTTT. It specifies CASSRQGAGNTEAFF.

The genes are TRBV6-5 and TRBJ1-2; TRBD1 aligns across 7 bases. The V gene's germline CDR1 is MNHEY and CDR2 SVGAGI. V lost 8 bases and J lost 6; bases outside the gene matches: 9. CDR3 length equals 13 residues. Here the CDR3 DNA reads TGTGCCAGCTGGGGGACAGCCCGGGATGGCTACACCTTC. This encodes CASWGTARDGYTF.

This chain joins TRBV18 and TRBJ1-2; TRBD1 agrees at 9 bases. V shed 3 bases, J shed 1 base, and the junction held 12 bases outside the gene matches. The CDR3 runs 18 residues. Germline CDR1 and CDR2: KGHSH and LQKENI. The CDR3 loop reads CASSPTGQGLSNNYGYTF. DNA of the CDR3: TGTGCCAGCTCACCTACGGGACAGGGACTCTCGAATAACTATGGCTACACCTTC.

The CDR3 sequence: CATSREGQTGELFF. In nucleotides, the CDR3 is TGTGCCACCAGCAGGGAGGGGCAGACCGGGGAGCTGTTTTTT. The chain carries TRBV15 and TRBJ2-2, with D possibly matching TRBD2 (6 bases). Trimming cost V 3 bases and J 5 bases, with 10 bases left between them. The CDR3 covers 14 residues. Germline assignment: CDR1 LNHNV and CDR2 YYDKDF (reference sequence).